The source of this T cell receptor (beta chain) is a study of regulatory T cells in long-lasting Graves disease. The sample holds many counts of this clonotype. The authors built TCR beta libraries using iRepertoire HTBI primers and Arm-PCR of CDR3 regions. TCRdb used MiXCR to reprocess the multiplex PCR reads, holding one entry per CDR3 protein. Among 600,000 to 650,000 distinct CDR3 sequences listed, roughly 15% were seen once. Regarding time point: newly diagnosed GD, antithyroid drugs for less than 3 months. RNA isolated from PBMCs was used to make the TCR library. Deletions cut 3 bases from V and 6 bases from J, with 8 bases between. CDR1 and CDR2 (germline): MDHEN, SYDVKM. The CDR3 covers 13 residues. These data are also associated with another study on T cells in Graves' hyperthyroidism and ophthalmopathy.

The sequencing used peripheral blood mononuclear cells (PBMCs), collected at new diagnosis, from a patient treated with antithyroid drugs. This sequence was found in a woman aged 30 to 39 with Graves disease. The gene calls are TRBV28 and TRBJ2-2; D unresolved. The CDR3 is CASSFGPPGELFF. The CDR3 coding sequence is TGTGCCAGCAGTTTTGGACCCCCCGGGGAGCTGTTTTTT.